Below, one T cell receptor beta chain is given with its context. This specimen comes from a study of blood T cell repertoires in COVID-19. TCRdb keeps only in-frame clones here, not all; method: immunoSEQ multiplex PCR. The sample holds roughly 220,000 clones; around 86% are singletons and the top ten take about 4%. V lost 0 bases and J lost 3, with 11 bases in between. The CDR3 covers 15 residues. CDR1 and CDR2 (germline): SGHDN, FVKESK. The sequence came from a woman aged 40 to 50 with acute COVID-19. This chain connects TRBV14 to TRBJ1-2; D gene unclear. The material sequenced was PBMCs or T cells enriched from blood (not recorded which). CDR3 loop: CASSQDRTAHYGYTF. Written as DNA, the CDR3 is TGTGCCAGCAGCCAAGATCGTACAGCCCACTATGGCTACACCTTC.